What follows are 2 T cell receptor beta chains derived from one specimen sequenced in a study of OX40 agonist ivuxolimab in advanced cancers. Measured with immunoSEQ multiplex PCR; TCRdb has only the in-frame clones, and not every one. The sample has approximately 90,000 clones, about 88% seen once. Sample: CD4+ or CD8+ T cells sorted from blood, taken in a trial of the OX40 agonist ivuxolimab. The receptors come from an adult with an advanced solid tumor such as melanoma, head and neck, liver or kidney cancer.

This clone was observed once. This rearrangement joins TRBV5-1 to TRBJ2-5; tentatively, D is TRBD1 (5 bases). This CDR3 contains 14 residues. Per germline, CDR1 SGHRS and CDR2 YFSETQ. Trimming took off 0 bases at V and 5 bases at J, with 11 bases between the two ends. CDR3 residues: CASSLGAGWETQYF. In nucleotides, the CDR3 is TGCGCCAGCAGCTTGGGGGCAGGGTGGGAGACCCAGTACTTC. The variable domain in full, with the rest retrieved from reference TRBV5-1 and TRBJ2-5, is KAGVTQTPRYLIKTRGQQVTLSCSPISGHRSVSWYQQTPGQGLQFLFEYFSETQRNKGNFPGRFSGRQFSNSRSEMNVSTLELGDSALYLCASSLGAGWETQYFGPGTRLLVL.

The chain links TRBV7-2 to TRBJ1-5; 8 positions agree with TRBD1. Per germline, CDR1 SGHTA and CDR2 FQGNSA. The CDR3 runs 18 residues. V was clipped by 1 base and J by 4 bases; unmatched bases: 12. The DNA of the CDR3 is TGTGCCAGCAGCTTAGAACGTCCGGGACAGGCGACTAATCAGCCCCAGCATTTT. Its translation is CASSLERPGQATNQPQHF.